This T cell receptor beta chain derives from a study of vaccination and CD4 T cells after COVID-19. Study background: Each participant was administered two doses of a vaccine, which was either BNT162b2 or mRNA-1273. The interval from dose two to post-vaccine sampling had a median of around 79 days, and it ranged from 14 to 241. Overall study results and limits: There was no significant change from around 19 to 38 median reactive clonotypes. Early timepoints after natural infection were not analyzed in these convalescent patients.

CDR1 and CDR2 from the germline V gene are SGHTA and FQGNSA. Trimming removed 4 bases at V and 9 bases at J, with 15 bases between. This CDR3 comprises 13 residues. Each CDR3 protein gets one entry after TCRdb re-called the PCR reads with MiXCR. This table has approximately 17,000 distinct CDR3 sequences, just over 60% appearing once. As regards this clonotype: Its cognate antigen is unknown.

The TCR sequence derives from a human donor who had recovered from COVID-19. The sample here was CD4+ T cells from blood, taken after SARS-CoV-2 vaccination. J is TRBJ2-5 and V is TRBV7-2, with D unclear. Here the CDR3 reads CASSSTFPAPQYF. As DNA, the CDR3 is TGTGCCAGCAGCTCCACCTTCCCGGCTCCCCAGTACTTC.